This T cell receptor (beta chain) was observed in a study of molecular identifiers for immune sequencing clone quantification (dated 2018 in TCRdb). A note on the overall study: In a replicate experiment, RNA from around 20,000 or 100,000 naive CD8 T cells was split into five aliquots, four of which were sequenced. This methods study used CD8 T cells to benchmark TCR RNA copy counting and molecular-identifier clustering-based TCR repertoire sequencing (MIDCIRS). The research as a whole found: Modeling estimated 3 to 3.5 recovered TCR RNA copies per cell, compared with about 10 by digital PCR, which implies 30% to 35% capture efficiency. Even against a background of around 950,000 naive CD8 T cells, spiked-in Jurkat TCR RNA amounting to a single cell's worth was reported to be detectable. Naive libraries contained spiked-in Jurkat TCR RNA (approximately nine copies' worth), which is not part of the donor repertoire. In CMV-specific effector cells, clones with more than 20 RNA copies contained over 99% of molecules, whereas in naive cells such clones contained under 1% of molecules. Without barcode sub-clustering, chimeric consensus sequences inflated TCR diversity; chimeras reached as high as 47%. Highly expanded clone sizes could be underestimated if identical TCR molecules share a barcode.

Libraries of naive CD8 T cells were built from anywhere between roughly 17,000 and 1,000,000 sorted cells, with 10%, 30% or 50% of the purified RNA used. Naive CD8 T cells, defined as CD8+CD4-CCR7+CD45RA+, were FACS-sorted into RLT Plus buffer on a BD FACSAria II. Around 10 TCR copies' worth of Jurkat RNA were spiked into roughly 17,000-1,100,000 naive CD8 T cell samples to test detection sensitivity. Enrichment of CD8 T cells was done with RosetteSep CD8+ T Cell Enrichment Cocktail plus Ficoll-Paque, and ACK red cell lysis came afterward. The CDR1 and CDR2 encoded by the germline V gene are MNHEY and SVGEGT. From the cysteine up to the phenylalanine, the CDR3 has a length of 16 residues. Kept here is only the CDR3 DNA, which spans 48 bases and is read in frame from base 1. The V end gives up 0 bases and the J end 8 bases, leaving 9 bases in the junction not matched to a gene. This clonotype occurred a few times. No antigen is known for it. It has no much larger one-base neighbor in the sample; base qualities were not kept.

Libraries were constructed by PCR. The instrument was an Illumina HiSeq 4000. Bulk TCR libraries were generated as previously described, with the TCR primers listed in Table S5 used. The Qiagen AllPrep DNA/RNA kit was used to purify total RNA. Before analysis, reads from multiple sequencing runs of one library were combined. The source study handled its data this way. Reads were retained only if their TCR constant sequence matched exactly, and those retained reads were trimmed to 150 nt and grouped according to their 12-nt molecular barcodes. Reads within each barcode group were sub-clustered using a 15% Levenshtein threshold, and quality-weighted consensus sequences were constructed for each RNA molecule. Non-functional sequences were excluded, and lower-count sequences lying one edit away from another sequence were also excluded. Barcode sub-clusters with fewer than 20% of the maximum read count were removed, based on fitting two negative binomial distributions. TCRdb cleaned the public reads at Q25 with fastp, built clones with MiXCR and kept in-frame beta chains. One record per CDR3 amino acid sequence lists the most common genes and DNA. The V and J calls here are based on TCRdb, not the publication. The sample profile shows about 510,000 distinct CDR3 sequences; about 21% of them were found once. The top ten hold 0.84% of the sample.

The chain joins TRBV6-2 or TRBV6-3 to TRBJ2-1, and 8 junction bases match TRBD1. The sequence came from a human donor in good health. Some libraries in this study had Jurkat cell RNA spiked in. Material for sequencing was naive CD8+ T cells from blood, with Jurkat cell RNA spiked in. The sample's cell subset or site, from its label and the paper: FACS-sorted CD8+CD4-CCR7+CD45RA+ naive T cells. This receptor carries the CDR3 CASSYSSVAGGHEQFF. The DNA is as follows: TGTGCCAGCAGTTACTCGAGTGTGGCAGGGGGCCATGAGCAGTTCTTC.